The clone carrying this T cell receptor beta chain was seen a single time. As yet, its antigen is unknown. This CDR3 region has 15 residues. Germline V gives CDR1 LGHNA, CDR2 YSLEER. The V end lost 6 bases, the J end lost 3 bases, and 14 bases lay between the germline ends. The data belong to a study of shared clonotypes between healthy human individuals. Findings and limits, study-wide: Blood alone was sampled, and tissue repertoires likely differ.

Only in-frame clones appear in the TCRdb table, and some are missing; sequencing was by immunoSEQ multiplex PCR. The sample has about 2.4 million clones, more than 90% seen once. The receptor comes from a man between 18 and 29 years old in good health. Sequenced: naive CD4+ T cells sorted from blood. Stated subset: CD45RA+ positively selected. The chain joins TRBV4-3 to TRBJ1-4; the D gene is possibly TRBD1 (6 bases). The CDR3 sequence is CASRETGLANEKLFF. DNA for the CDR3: TGCGCCAGCAGGGAGACAGGCCTGGCTAATGAAAAACTGTTTTTT.